What follows describes a single T cell receptor beta chain. Sequencing used immunoSEQ multiplex PCR; TCRdb keeps in-frame clones, though not all of them. The table includes fewer than 75,000 clones, approximately 89% detected once. The sample originates from a study of blood T cell repertoires in COVID-19. The V gene lost 0 bases and the J gene lost 7 bases, with 13 bases spanning the gap. The CDR3 loop spans 16 amino acids. In germline, CDR1 is MGHRA, CDR2 YSYEKL. The TCR comes from a man older than 75 with acute or convalescent COVID-19. The genes are TRBV4-1 and TRBJ1-6; D remains unclear. Sequenced sample: peripheral blood. The CDR3 is CASSQDAATPNSPLHF. For the CDR3, the DNA is TGCGCCAGCAGCCAAGATGCTGCGACACCGAATTCACCCCTCCACTTT.